These 25 T cell receptor beta chains originate from one sample sequenced in a study of Graves' ophthalmopathy and Graves' hyperthyroidism. CDR3 regions of TCR beta were amplified from RNA transcripts. RT-PCR with HTBI primers came first, then second-round multiplex PCR. One entry per CDR3 protein, called by TCRdb with MiXCR from the multiplex PCR reads. The data hold about 500,000 distinct CDR3 sequences, with 14% observed a single time. The sample was blood. These receptors all come from a woman in her thirties with Graves' ophthalmopathy.

This clonotype was seen at least ten times. The chain is built from TRBV6-5 and TRBJ1-1; TRBD1 matches 10 bases. Trimming cost V 6 bases and J 4 bases; bases outside gene matches: 8. The germline gives CDR1 MNHEY, CDR2 SVGAGI. The CDR3 spans 15 residues. The CDR3 nucleotides read TGTGCCAGCAGGCCTATACGGACAGGGGGCACTGAAGCTTTCTTT. Amino acids: CASRPIRTGGTEAFF.

This clonotype has a handful of counts. CDR3 bases: TGTGCCTGGAGTAAGTACGGGACCAATCAGCCCCAGCATTTT. As protein: CAWSKYGTNQPQHF. J is TRBJ1-5 and V is TRBV30, with a weak D call TRBD1 (5 bases). The CDR3 extends over 14 amino acids. Germline assignment: CDR1 GTSNPN and CDR2 SVGIG (reference sequence). The V gene lost 2 bases and the J gene lost 3 bases, with 11 bases spanning the gap.

This clonotype was seen a few times. The chain carries TRBV5-1 and TRBJ2-5; D possibly corresponds to TRBD2 (5 bases). The CDR3 has 14 residues. Per germline, CDR1 SGHRS and CDR2 YFSETQ. Trimming removed 2 bases from V and 5 bases from J, with 13 bases in between. CDR3 loop: CASSFFLARETQYF. CDR3 in DNA: TGCGCCAGCAGCTTCTTCCTAGCAAGGGAGACCCAGTACTTC.

This rearrangement joins TRBV5-1 to TRBJ2-5, with a weak D call TRBD2 (5 bases). CDR1 and CDR2 from the germline V gene are SGHRS and YFSETQ. Trimming took 0 bases from V and 2 from J, leaving 14 bases between them. The CDR3 spans 16 residues. The CDR3 is CASSLGVLAPQETQYF. The CDR3 nucleotides read TGCGCCAGCAGCTTGGGGGTGCTAGCACCTCAAGAGACCCAGTACTTC.

The J gene is TRBJ2-5, the V gene TRBV12-3 or TRBV12-4; 7 bases match TRBD1. This CDR3 is 13 amino acids long. The ends lost 5 bases at V and 1 base at J; junction bases unmatched: 1. CDR3 residues: CASSRQGQETQYF. The CDR3 bases are TGTGCCAGCAGTAGACAGGGCCAAGAGACCCAGTACTTC.

The table lists this clonotype with a few counts. The chain recombines TRBV30 with TRBJ1-5; possibly TRBD1 for D (6 bases). The germline V and J ends were trimmed by 2 bases and 6 bases, with 11 bases remaining between them. This CDR3 spans 13 amino acids. CDR1 and CDR2 (germline): GTSNPN, SVGIG (reference sequence). CDR3 nucleotide sequence: TGTGCCTGGAGTACGGGGGCGGCTCAGCCCCAGCATTTT. Translating gives CAWSTGAAQPQHF.

The rearrangement joins TRBV14 to TRBJ2-5; D is unresolved. The CDR3 loop spans 14 amino acids. Per germline, CDR1 SGHDN and CDR2 FVKESK. V lost 8 bases and J lost 5, with 18 bases in between. The DNA for the CDR3 is TGTGCCAGCTCTCGGACCAGATGGATGGAGACCCAGTACTTC. This codes for CASSRTRWMETQYF.

There are many counts of this clonotype. The V and J genes are TRBV11-2 and TRBJ2-5; 12 positions match TRBD1. Trimming at V came to 5 bases and at J to 5 bases, leaving 6 bases not matched to a gene. From germline, CDR1 is SGHAT and CDR2 FQNNGV. The CDR3 extends over 15 amino acids. The CDR3 nucleotides are TGTGCCAGCAGCCTCGGGACAGGGGGCTGGGAGACCCAGTACTTC. Its protein is CASSLGTGGWETQYF.

The sample holds many counts of this clonotype. The rearrangement joins TRBV6-1 to TRBJ1-1; D unresolved. Trimming removed 0 bases from V and 6 bases from J, with 14 bases in between. The CDR3 has 15 amino acids. Germline V CDR1 and CDR2: MNHNS, SASEGT. This CDR3 reads CASSEAVRGWPEAFF. As DNA, the CDR3 is TGTGCCAGCAGTGAAGCTGTGCGGGGATGGCCTGAAGCTTTCTTT.

This clonotype has ten or more counts. The chain has TRBV7-3 and TRBJ2-5; D not resolved. V lost 5 bases and J 5 bases, leaving 12 bases between the germline ends. The CDR3 has 13 amino acids. Germline CDR1 is SGHTA and CDR2 is FQGTGA. The CDR3 DNA sequence: TGTGCCAGCAGCCCCGTGGTAGGGGAGACCCAGTACTTC. It codes for CASSPVVGETQYF.

As for this clonotype: A much larger clone lies a single base off, so this may be a read error. Since the CDR3 does not end with the conserved phenylalanine or tryptophan, this likely comes from a read error. The chain couples TRBV9 to TRBJ2-2, with unresolved D. The CDR3 covers 13 residues. The V and J ends lost 1 base and 4 bases respectively, with 5 bases between them. The germline V gene encodes CDR1 SGDLS and CDR2 YYNGEE. CDR3 sequence: CASSVLPTGELFV. The CDR3 bases are TGTGCCAGCAGCGTATTACCCACCGGGGAGCTGTTTGTT.

This clonotype was picked up one time. Possible read error: a much larger clone is one base away. The chain's CDR3 is CASSYKTGDYGCTF. DNA for the CDR3: TGCGCCAGCAGCTACAAGACAGGGGATTATGGCTGCACCTTC. The chain couples TRBV5-1 to TRBJ1-2, with 8 bases aligning to TRBD1. The germline CDR1 and CDR2 sequences are SGHRS and YFSETQ. CDR3 size: 14 residues. The variable domain in full, completed from reference TRBV5-1 and TRBJ1-2, reads KAGVTQTPRYLIKTRGQQVTLSCSPISGHRSVSWYQQTPGQGLQFLFEYFSETQRNKGNFPGRFSGRQFSNSRSEMNVSTLELGDSALYLCASSYKTGDYGCTFGSGTRLTVV.

Remarks on this clonotype: Possible read error: a much larger clone is one base away. The V call is TRBV28, the J call TRBJ1-6; no clear D gene. Trimming took off 4 bases at V and 9 bases at J, with 7 bases between the two ends. Germline V CDR1 and CDR2: MDHEN, SYDVKM. The CDR3 consists of 12 residues. The CDR3 nucleotides are TGTGCCAGCAGTTCCGGGAGTTCACCCCTCCACTTT. Translated: CASSSGSSPLHF.

This clonotype was counted at least ten times. This chain connects TRBV27 to TRBJ1-6; a possible D gene is TRBD1 (5 bases). There are 13 residues in the CDR3. CDR1 MNHEY and CDR2 SMNVEV come from the germline V gene (reference sequence). With 6 bases removed from V and 8 bases from J, the gap between germline ends came to 11 bases. The CDR3 region is CASRGTEDSPLHF. CDR3 in DNA: TGTGCCAGCAGAGGGACCGAGGATTCACCCCTCCACTTT.

The table lists this clonotype with many counts. The junction does not match germline at one end; this may be a read error. The chain has TRBV2 and TRBJ1-5; D unresolved. Germline assignment: CDR1 SNHLY and CDR2 FYNNEI. CDR3 length equals 15 residues. This CDR3 reads CASREGMSSNQPQHF. Here the CDR3 DNA reads TGTGCCAGCAGAGAAGGCATGAGTAGCAATCAGCCCCAGCATTTT.

On this clonotype: An end of the junction does not agree with germline; a read error may underlie this. The chain recombines TRBV6-5 with TRBJ1-3; no reliable D call. CDR3 length: 15 amino acids. Germline CDR1 reads MNHEY; CDR2 reads SVGAGI. The CDR3: CASSYVGISGNTIYF. In DNA form, the CDR3 reads TGTGCCAGCAGTTACGTGGGCATCTCTGGAAACACTATATATTTT.

Ten or more counts support this clonotype. The V call is TRBV5-1, the J call TRBJ1-2, with 7 bases that match TRBD1. Germline loops: CDR1 SGHRS, CDR2 YFSETQ. The V gene end was trimmed by 1 base and the J gene end by 6 bases; junction bases not matched to a gene: 6. There are 14 residues in the CDR3. CDR3 in amino acids: CASSLRTGEDGYTF. CDR3 nucleotide sequence: TGCGCCAGCAGCTTGAGGACAGGAGAAGATGGCTACACCTTC.

Concerning this clonotype: This could be a read error, since a much larger clone is one nucleotide away. This CDR3 is missing its conserved last phenylalanine or tryptophan, likely due to a read error. V usage is TRBV2 and J usage is TRBJ1-2; D unclear. Between the trimmed V and J ends, which lost 2 bases and 5 bases, there was a span of 12 bases. Germline loops: CDR1 SNHLY, CDR2 FYNNEI. This CDR3 is built from 14 residues. The CDR3 protein is CASSETADNYGYTV. As DNA, the CDR3 is TGTGCCAGCAGTGAAACTGCTGATAATTATGGCTACACCGTC.

This clonotype was seen many times. This rearrangement joins TRBV27 to TRBJ1-1; TRBD1 matches at 11 bases. V gave up 5 bases and J gave up 6 bases; unmatched junction bases: 8. The CDR3 length is 15 residues. Germline-derived CDR1 and CDR2 are MNHEY and SMNVEV (reference sequence). The CDR3 region has the DNA TGTGCCAGCAGTCCTCGGACAGGGGGCCCCCCTGAAGCTTTCTTT. Protein product: CASSPRTGGPPEAFF.

Ten or more counts support this clonotype. The gene calls are TRBV9 and TRBJ2-7; D unclear. The CDR3 totals 14 residues. In germline, CDR1 is SGDLS, CDR2 YYNGEE. V lost 3 bases and J 1 base, leaving 11 bases between the germline ends. The CDR3 protein is CASSDGIKSYEQYF. DNA of the CDR3: TGTGCCAGCAGCGATGGCATCAAGTCCTACGAGCAGTACTTC.

This clonotype was found a few times. DNA of the CDR3: TGTGCCAGCAGCCAAGACGGGGTCCCAGGGAAATGGCAGCCCCAGCATTTT. Residues: CASSQDGVPGKWQPQHF. V and J are TRBV4-2 and TRBJ1-5, with D maybe TRBD1 (5 bases). Germline assignment: CDR1 LGHNA and CDR2 YNFKEQ. CDR3 length: 17 amino acids. V was cut by 0 bases and J by 7 bases, with 19 bases left in between.

This clonotype was seen many times. The chain recombines TRBV28 with TRBJ2-7, with 8 nucleotides matching TRBD1. Germline V gives CDR1 MDHEN, CDR2 SYDVKM. The CDR3 consists of 15 residues. V dropped 5 bases and J dropped 1; count of bases not matched to a gene: 7. The chain's CDR3 is CASSLRDRSSYEQYF. In DNA form, the CDR3 reads TGTGCCAGCAGTCTCCGGGACAGGAGTTCCTACGAGCAGTACTTC.

This clonotype was observed a few times. A read error may account for a junction end that differs from germline. This chain uses TRBV7-2 with TRBJ2-5, with TRBD2 matching 9 bases. This CDR3 has 16 residues. Per the germline V gene, CDR1 is SGHTA and CDR2 is FQGNSA. The CDR3 DNA follows: TGTGCCAGCAATGGGCTAGCGGGAAGGAGTGGAGAGGCCCAGTACTTC. This sequence encodes CASNGLAGRSGEAQYF.

In this sample, this clonotype turned up many times. This chain uses TRBV6-1 with TRBJ2-3, with 11 bases fitting TRBD1. V was clipped by 3 bases and J by 2 bases; unmatched bases: 4. From germline, CDR1 is MNHNS and CDR2 SASEGT. This CDR3 has 16 amino acids. CDR3 in amino acids: CASSDWTGGFTDTQYF. The CDR3 DNA is TGTGCCAGCAGTGATTGGACAGGGGGCTTCACAGATACGCAGTATTTT.

This clonotype was detected ten times or more. CDR3 sequence reads: CASSQTAEGYTF. The CDR3 bases are TGTGCCAGCAGTCAGACAGCGGAGGGCTACACCTTC. The chain combines TRBV7-2 with TRBJ1-2, with D perhaps TRBD1 (5 bases). Germline V lookup: CDR1 SGHTA, CDR2 FQGNSA. The ends were cut back, 6 bases at V and 8 bases at J, with 13 bases in the middle. This CDR3 contains 12 residues.